This TCR beta chain was observed in a study of response to subunit inactivated influenza vaccine. Germline V gene sequence: CDR1 MGHDK, CDR2 SYGVNS. The CDR3 length is 14 residues. V lost 3 bases to trimming and J lost 4 bases, with 9 bases between them. TCRdb processed the RT-PCR reads anew with MiXCR; each CDR3 protein has one entry. This table holds about 780,000 distinct CDR3 sequences, 15% to 20% found once. The rearrangement links TRBV25-1 to TRBJ2-2; TRBD2 might be the D (6 bases). This receptor was taken from a man aged 45 to 65 who received an inactivated influenza vaccine. Sample: PBMCs from blood, taken 5 days after vaccination. The CDR3 loop is CASSEGGRTGELFF. The CDR3 DNA is TGTGCCAGCAGTGAGGGGGGACGCACCGGGGAGCTGTTTTTT.